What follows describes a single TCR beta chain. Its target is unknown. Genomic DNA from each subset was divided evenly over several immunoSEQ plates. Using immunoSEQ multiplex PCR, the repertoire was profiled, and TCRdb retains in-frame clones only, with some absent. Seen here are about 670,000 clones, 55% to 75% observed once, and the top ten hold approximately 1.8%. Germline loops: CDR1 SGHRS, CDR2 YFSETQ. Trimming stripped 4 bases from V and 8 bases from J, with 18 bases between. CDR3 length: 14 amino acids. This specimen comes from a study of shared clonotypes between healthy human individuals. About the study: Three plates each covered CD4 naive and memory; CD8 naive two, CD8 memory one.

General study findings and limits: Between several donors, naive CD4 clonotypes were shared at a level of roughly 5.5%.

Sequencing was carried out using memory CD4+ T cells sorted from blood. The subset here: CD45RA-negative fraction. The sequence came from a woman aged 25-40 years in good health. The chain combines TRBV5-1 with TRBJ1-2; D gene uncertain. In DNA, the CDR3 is TGCGCCAGCAGCCCAACCACCTCCAGGAACGGCTACACCTTC. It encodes CASSPTTSRNGYTF.